This record concerns one T cell receptor (beta chain) sequence. What it recognizes is unknown. Germline-derived CDR1 and CDR2 are SGHAT and FQNNGV. The V end was cut by 0 bases, the J end by 4 bases, with 13 bases between. This CDR3 is built from 16 residues. Per the authors' pipeline: Filtering differed for immunoSEQ, which gave only junction sequences without quality scores. Repertoires were generated with immunoSEQ multiplex PCR, while TCRdb's copy carries only in-frame clones and drops some. The V and J calls and clone size come from that table; D and trimming were worked out from the DNA. The table lists around 510,000 clones, approximately 95% of them singletons. This sample was included in a study of shared clonotypes between healthy human individuals. The study, taken as a whole, reports: What naive subsets generally showed was a larger estimated richness than memory subsets showed. Specimens sampled were limited to blood, with tissue repertoires likely differing.

V gene TRBV11-2 combines with J gene TRBJ1-5; D perhaps matches TRBD1 (5 bases). The clonotype was recovered from a young woman in good health. Sequencing was carried out using naive CD4+ T cells sorted from blood. Subset defined: CD45RA+ positively selected. CDR3 bases: TGTGCCAGCAGCTTAGAAATTCGGGACGGAAATCAGCCCCAGCATTTT. It is translated as CASSLEIRDGNQPQHF. The entire variable domain, with the rest obtained from reference TRBV11-2 and TRBJ1-5, is as follows: EAGVAQSPRYKIIEKRQSVAFWCNPISGHATLYWYQQILGQGPKLLIQFQNNGVVDDSQLPKDRFSAERLKGVDSTLKIQPAKLEDSAVYLCASSLEIRDGNQPQHFGDGTRLSIL.